This T cell receptor (beta chain) was sequenced for a study of beta chain features in type 1 diabetes. Study-wide context: Summed over all samples, the examined sorted cells came to 90 million to 120 million.

This clone was observed a handful of times. What it binds is not known. cDNA synthesis used the whole RNA isolate, giving expressed TCRB sequences. The table came from immunoSEQ multiplex PCR; TCRdb's copy has only in-frame clones and leaves some out. Of roughly 160,000 clones listed, over 6% are singletons. Purity exceeding 98% was reached by all sorted populations. Broader study findings: Still unanswered here is whether HLA type influences TCRB rearrangement. Type 1 diabetes patients showed a moderate but significant shortening of TCRB CDR3s in all four CD4+ subsets.

The V gene end was trimmed by 4 bases and the J gene end by 0 bases; junction bases not matched to a gene: 10. Looked up from germline, CDR1 is PRHDT and CDR2 is FYEKMQ (reference sequence). The CDR3 sequence is 17 residues long. V usage is TRBV13 and J usage is TRBJ1-1; 8 positions match TRBD1. The TCR originated in a man aged 18 to 29 with type 1 diabetes. The sample was central memory CD4+ T cells from blood. CDR3 sequence reads: CASSSRGRRGMNTEAFF. The CDR3 bases are TGTGCCAGCAGCTCCAGGGGGCGACGGGGCATGAACACTGAAGCTTTCTTT.